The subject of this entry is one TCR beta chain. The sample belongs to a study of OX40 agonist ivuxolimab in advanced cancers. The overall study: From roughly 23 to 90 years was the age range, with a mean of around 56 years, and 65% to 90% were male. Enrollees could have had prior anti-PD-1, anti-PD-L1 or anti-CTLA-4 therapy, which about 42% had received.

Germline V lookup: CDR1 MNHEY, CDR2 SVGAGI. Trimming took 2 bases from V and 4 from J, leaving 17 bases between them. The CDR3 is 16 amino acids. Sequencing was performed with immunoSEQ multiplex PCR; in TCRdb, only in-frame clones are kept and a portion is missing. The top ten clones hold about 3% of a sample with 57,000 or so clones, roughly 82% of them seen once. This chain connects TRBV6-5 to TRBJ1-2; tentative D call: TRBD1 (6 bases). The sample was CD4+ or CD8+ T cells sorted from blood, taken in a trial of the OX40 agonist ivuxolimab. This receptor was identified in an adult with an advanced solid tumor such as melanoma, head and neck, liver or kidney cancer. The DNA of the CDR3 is TGTGCCAGCAGTTACGCCGGGACAACCGAGACCTATGGCTACACCTTC. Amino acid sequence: CASSYAGTTETYGYTF.